The subject of this entry is one T cell receptor beta chain. Its antigen is still unknown. The data stem from a study of cytomegalovirus exposure and HLA in healthy donors. The CDR3 is 14 amino acids. Germline CDR1 is SGHDT and CDR2 is YYEEEE. The ends were cut back, 0 bases at V and 1 base at J, with 8 bases in the middle. Whole-study results and caveats: About 87% or about 30% of the time was how often most TCR beta V segments were productive, according to an earlier analysis. Upon later analysis, HLA-associated TCR beta chains proved more clonally expanded than other, equally common chains.

This PCR relied on a set of 60 Vbeta primers and 13 Jbeta primers. Sequenced by immunoSEQ multiplex PCR; TCRdb stores in-frame clones only, minus some. The sample includes 95,000 to 150,000 clones, approximately 78% of them seen just once. Material: PBMCs. The chain couples TRBV5-6 to TRBJ2-7; D is perhaps TRBD1 (5 bases). The receptor was isolated from a man younger than 45 in good health and CMV-seropositive. The CDR3 bases are TGTGCCAGCAGCTTGGAGGGGTCGTCCTACGAGCAGTACTTC. Its translation: CASSLEGSSYEQYF.